A single sample gave rise to the 21 T cell receptor beta chains below, sequenced in a study of PD-L1 blockade in urothelial cancer. Some clones are missing from TCRdb's copy, which holds only in-frame ones; the method was immunoSEQ multiplex PCR. This repertoire shows more than 50,000 clones, almost 85% found once; its top ten account for 4% to 5.5%. The sequencing here drew on PBMCs, taken around atezolizumab (anti-PD-L1) treatment. Receptor source: a man in his 70s with urothelial cancer.

The chain uses TRBV30 and TRBJ2-2; D is ambiguous. CDR1 is GTSNPN and CDR2 is SVGIG in the germline V gene (reference sequence). With 0 bases removed from V and 2 bases from J, the gap between germline ends came to 10 bases. This CDR3 has 15 residues. The CDR3 region is CAWSVTDTNTGELFF. The DNA for the CDR3 is TGTGCCTGGAGTGTAACAGACACTAACACCGGGGAGCTGTTTTTT. Complete variable domain (other parts from reference TRBV30 and TRBJ2-2): SQTIHQWPATLVQPVGSPLSLECTVEGTSNPNLYWYRQAAGRGLQLLFYSVGIGQISSEVPQNLSASRPQDRQFILSSKKLLLSDSGFYLCAWSVTDTNTGELFFGEGSRLTVL.

This clone appeared once. The V and J genes are TRBV29-1 and TRBJ2-5; D possibly corresponds to TRBD2 (6 bases). The CDR3 has 12 residues. Per the germline V gene, CDR1 is SQVTM and CDR2 is ANQGSEA. Trimming took 8 bases from V and 5 from J, leaving 15 bases between them. The CDR3 DNA reads TGCAGCTCGGGGGAAAGGACGGAGACCCAGTACTTC. Translated, it gives CSSGERTETQYF.

This clone was detected a few times. The rearrangement links TRBV28 to TRBJ1-5, with D hard to call. In germline, CDR1 is MDHEN, CDR2 SYDVKM. The CDR3 is made up of 15 amino acids. V was shortened by 7 bases and J by 5 bases, with 18 bases between the two germline ends. The CDR3 DNA reads TGTGCCAGCACCCTTGATAGCCTCCCCCATCAGCCCCAGCATTTT. Translating it yields CASTLDSLPHQPQHF.

The sample holds a few counts of this clone. The J gene is TRBJ2-7, the V gene TRBV30, with D hard to call. The germline V gene has CDR1 GTSNPN and CDR2 SVGIG (reference sequence). This CDR3 comprises 12 residues. The V gene lost 2 bases and the J gene lost 6 bases, with 11 bases spanning the gap. CDR3 sequence: CAWSPLSGEQYF. Here the CDR3 DNA reads TGTGCCTGGAGTCCCCTATCCGGCGAGCAGTACTTC.

V usage is TRBV6-1 and J usage is TRBJ2-5; 10 bases align to TRBD2. Trimming at V came to 4 bases and at J to 2 bases, leaving 1 base not matched to a gene. The CDR3 sequence is 14 residues long. From germline, CDR1 is MNHNS and CDR2 SASEGT. CDR3 sequence (DNA): TGTGCCAGCAGTGTACTAGCGGGGCAAGAGACCCAGTACTTC. Translated, it gives CASSVLAGQETQYF.

The chain is built from TRBV2 and TRBJ1-4; no clear D gene. V gave up 2 bases and J gave up 3 bases, with 10 bases separating them. Germline lookup yields CDR1 SNHLY and CDR2 FYNNEI. The CDR3 contains 15 residues. Written as DNA, the CDR3 is TGTGCCAGCAGTGAATATCGAGGTTCTAATGAAAAACTGTTTTTT. This encodes CASSEYRGSNEKLFF.

Here the CDR3 DNA reads TGCGCCAGCAGCTACAGTAGCGGGGCGACCCAGTACTTC. Protein sequence: CASSYSSGATQYF. The genes are TRBV5-1 and TRBJ2-5, with 8 nucleotides matching TRBD2. CDR1 is SGHRS, CDR2 YFSETQ, per germline. With 3 bases clipped from V and 7 bases from J, the junction kept 5 bases outside the gene matches. This CDR3 region has 13 residues.

The rearrangement links TRBV6-1 to TRBJ2-7, with 13 bases aligning to TRBD2. CDR1 is MNHNS, CDR2 SASEGT, per germline. This CDR3 is 15 amino acids long. The ends lost 6 bases at V and 7 bases at J; junction bases unmatched: 9. The CDR3 loop is CASRAGLAGFVEQYF. CDR3 sequence (DNA): TGTGCCAGCAGGGCGGGACTAGCGGGATTTGTGGAGCAGTACTTC.

The rearrangement links TRBV25-1 to TRBJ2-7; 7 bases map to TRBD1. J gave up 2 bases and V 4 bases, and 8 bases lay outside the gene matches. The CDR3 consists of 15 residues. In germline, CDR1 is MGHDK, CDR2 SYGVNS. CDR3 in amino acids: CASSALGTAAYEQYF. The CDR3 nucleotides are TGTGCCAGCAGTGCCCTCGGGACAGCGGCCTACGAGCAGTACTTC.

The chain employs TRBV6-1 and TRBJ2-7, with D possibly matching TRBD2 (6 bases). The CDR3 spans 17 residues. Germline V gives CDR1 MNHNS, CDR2 SASEGT. V was pared by 2 bases and J by 0 bases, with 17 bases between. The CDR3 bases are TGTGCCAGCAGTGAACATCCGGGGGATTACCCCTCCTACGAGCAGTACTTC. This sequence encodes CASSEHPGDYPSYEQYF.

V usage is TRBV30 and J usage is TRBJ2-5; 14 nucleotides agree with TRBD2. Per the germline V gene, CDR1 is GTSNPN and CDR2 is SVGIG (reference sequence). After removal of 3 bases from V and 2 bases from J, the junction contained 8 bases not matched to a gene. The CDR3 has 17 amino acids. CDR3: CAWRIEGTSGGQETQYF. The CDR3 DNA sequence: TGTGCCTGGAGGATCGAAGGGACTAGCGGGGGACAAGAGACCCAGTACTTC.

The chain uses TRBV6-1 and TRBJ1-2; no firm D call. This CDR3 region has 10 residues. CDR1 is MNHNS, CDR2 SASEGT, per germline. The germline V and J ends were trimmed by 10 bases and 5 bases, with 8 bases remaining between them. The CDR3 here is CATRFYGYTF. The CDR3 nucleotides read TGTGCCACCCGGTTTTATGGCTACACCTTC.

The V gene is TRBV5-6, the J gene TRBJ2-5; 11 nucleotides align to TRBD1. V shed 1 base, J shed 5 bases, and the junction held 7 bases outside the gene matches. Germline V gene sequence: CDR1 SGHDT, CDR2 YYEEEE. This CDR3 comprises 16 residues. The CDR3 here is CASSLFGTGGSETQYF. The CDR3 DNA follows: TGTGCCAGCAGCTTGTTCGGGACAGGGGGGTCGGAGACCCAGTACTTC.

The chain uses TRBV6-5 and TRBJ2-3; no definite D call. Looked up from germline, CDR1 is MNHEY and CDR2 is SVGAGI. The V gene lost 2 bases and the J gene lost 0 bases, with 12 bases spanning the gap. CDR3 length equals 16 residues. The CDR3 loop reads CASSYELAPSTDTQYF. CDR3 coding DNA: TGTGCCAGCAGTTACGAGTTAGCACCTAGCACAGATACGCAGTATTTT.

The rearrangement links TRBV29-1 to TRBJ1-2; 9 bases line up with TRBD1. The V gene end was trimmed by 3 bases and the J gene end by 8 bases; junction bases not matched to a gene: 10. The CDR3 has 14 amino acids. The germline V gene has CDR1 SQVTM and CDR2 ANQGSEA. CDR3 sequence reads: CSVEAGTGSWGYTF. CDR3 DNA sequence: TGCAGCGTTGAGGCCGGGACAGGGTCTTGGGGCTACACCTTC.

V and J are TRBV7-3 and TRBJ2-3; TRBD1 matches at 8 bases. The V and J ends lost 4 bases and 1 base, in that order; junction bases with no gene match: 1. Germline V gene sequence: CDR1 SGHTA, CDR2 FQGTGA. The CDR3 covers 14 residues. CDR3 DNA: TGTGCCAGCAGCTGGGGACAGGGCACAGATACGCAGTATTTT. This sequence encodes CASSWGQGTDTQYF.

This chain uses TRBV19 with TRBJ1-1, with 9 bases fitting TRBD1. Germline CDR1 is LNHDA and CDR2 is SQIVND (reference sequence). V dropped 2 bases and J dropped 3; count of bases not matched to a gene: 4. The CDR3 runs to 15 residues. The CDR3 reads CASSIRRQGDTEAFF. The CDR3 DNA sequence: TGTGCCAGTAGTATAAGGAGACAGGGGGACACTGAAGCTTTCTTT. The entire variable domain, with the rest obtained from reference TRBV19 and TRBJ1-1, is as follows: DGGITQSPKYLFRKEGQNVTLSCEQNLNHDAMYWYRQDPGQGLRLIYYSQIVNDFQKGDIAEGYSVSREKKESFPLTVTSAQKNPTAFYLCASSIRRQGDTEAFFGQGTRLTVV.

J is TRBJ2-3 and V is TRBV5-1, with TRBD2 matching 11 bases. This CDR3 has 15 residues. Germline V lookup: CDR1 SGHRS, CDR2 YFSETQ. The J segment lost 4 bases and the V segment lost 2 bases, leaving 3 bases of the junction unmatched. The CDR3 protein is CASSFSGREADTQYF. DNA of the CDR3: TGCGCCAGCAGCTTTAGCGGGAGGGAGGCAGATACGCAGTATTTT.

The V call is TRBV6-1, the J call TRBJ1-1, with D maybe TRBD1 (6 bases). Germline V lookup: CDR1 MNHNS, CDR2 SASEGT. The CDR3 has 15 residues. The germline V and J ends were trimmed by 6 bases and 4 bases, with 18 bases remaining between them. CDR3 nucleotide sequence: TGTGCCAGCAGGGAACAAGGACAGTTCGGCACTGAAGCTTTCTTT. The encoded protein is CASREQGQFGTEAFF.

The V and J genes are TRBV9 and TRBJ2-2; the match to TRBD2 covers 7 bases. The germline V gene has CDR1 SGDLS and CDR2 YYNGEE. The CDR3 covers 17 residues. The ends lost 6 bases at V and 5 bases at J; junction bases unmatched: 16. The chain's CDR3 is CASTPPPGRERTGELFF. CDR3 nucleotide sequence: TGTGCCAGCACCCCGCCTCCTGGGCGGGAGAGGACCGGGGAGCTGTTTTTT.

The chain joins TRBV6-5 to TRBJ2-2, with a possible D match to TRBD1 (5 bases). The V end lost 4 bases, the J end lost 2 bases, and 8 bases lay between the germline ends. CDR3 size: 14 residues. Germline CDR1 is MNHEY and CDR2 is SVGAGI. The CDR3 reads CASSFDRNTGELFF. The CDR3, as DNA: TGTGCCAGCAGTTTCGACAGAAACACCGGGGAGCTGTTTTTT.